The clone carrying this TCR beta chain was detected only once. Individuals drawn from approximately 22 US areas were about 18 to 95 years old. Two negative PCRs, clearance, or symptom resolution characterized the recovered Cohort 3 donors. The sample is drawn from a study of blood T cell repertoires in COVID-19. The wider study: COVID-19 samples from acute and convalescent phases originated in the United States, Italy and Spain. Sources were T cells, B-cell-depleted T cells, or PBMCs; the material itself was cDNA or gDNA.

The V and J ends lost 7 bases and 2 bases respectively, with 6 bases between them. The CDR3 is 12 amino acids. CDR1 MNHEY and CDR2 SVGAGI come from the germline V gene. Sequencing was performed with immunoSEQ multiplex PCR; in TCRdb, only in-frame clones are kept and a portion is missing. The sample lists around 300,000 clones, 88% occurring once. The specimen sequenced was PBMCs or T cells enriched from blood (not recorded which). The origin of this receptor is a woman aged 45-59 years who had recovered from COVID-19. The J gene is TRBJ1-5, the V gene TRBV6-5; possibly TRBD1 for D (6 bases). CDR3 amino acids: CASTGGNQPQHF. The CDR3 coding sequence is TGTGCCAGCACAGGGGGCAATCAGCCCCAGCATTTT.